The 24 T cell receptor beta chains given below trace back to one sample, sequenced in a study of technical replicates of blood from a handful of donors. Produced via immunoSEQ multiplex PCR; TCRdb's table is partial and in-frame only. The table lists about 93,000 clones, 95% of them singletons. Source material: T cells isolated from PBMCs. The receptors were gathered from a human donor in good health.

The chain couples TRBV6-5 to TRBJ2-3; 9 bases are a match to TRBD2. This CDR3 comprises 16 residues. The germline gives CDR1 MNHEY, CDR2 SVGAGI. J was trimmed by 4 bases and V by 0 bases; bases with no gene match: 5. The CDR3 protein is CASSYSGGGAADTQYF. CDR3 DNA sequence: TGTGCCAGCAGTTACTCGGGCGGGGGGGCGGCAGATACGCAGTATTTT.

The V gene is TRBV11-2, the J gene TRBJ2-1; the match to TRBD2 covers 7 bases. J was trimmed by 9 bases and V by 1 base; bases with no gene match: 6. This CDR3 is built from 14 residues. In germline, CDR1 is SGHAT, CDR2 FQNNGV. CDR3 sequence (DNA): TGTGCCAGCAGCTTAGGTCGGGAGGTGCTTGAGCAGTTCTTC. Protein product: CASSLGREVLEQFF.

The chain carries TRBV19 and TRBJ1-5; 7 bases align to TRBD1. CDR1 is LNHDA, CDR2 SQIVND, per germline (reference sequence). CDR3 size: 15 residues. V dropped 2 bases and J dropped 4; count of bases not matched to a gene: 5. CDR3 nucleotides: TGTGCCAGTAGTATATCCGGGACAGCGAATCAGCCCCAGCATTTT. It translates to CASSISGTANQPQHF.

This clone was seen a handful of times. V and J are TRBV10-2 and TRBJ1-1; D unclear. Trimming shortened V by 9 bases and J by 4 bases, and 12 bases separated the two germline ends. Germline assignment: CDR1 WSHSY and CDR2 SAAADI. CDR3 size: 12 residues. For the CDR3, the DNA is TGCGCCAGTTACAGCTCTCCCACTGAAGCTTTCTTT. This sequence encodes CASYSSPTEAFF.

J is TRBJ2-7 and V is TRBV2, with D possibly matching TRBD1 (5 bases). V was cut by 8 bases and J by 4 bases, with 18 bases left in between. From germline, CDR1 is SNHLY and CDR2 FYNNEI. This CDR3 is built from 14 residues. The CDR3 DNA is TGTGCCAGCCTCTATTGGGGCTTCGCTTACGAGCAGTACTTC. This codes for CASLYWGFAYEQYF.

This clone was counted a single time. DNA of the CDR3: TGTGCTAGTGGTTTGGTCCCCTCCGGTGGACTAGCGGGAGGTCAAGTCTCCGGGGAGCTGTTTTTT. This gives the protein CASGLVPSGGLAGGQVSGELFF. This chain links TRBV12-5 with TRBJ2-2, with 14 bases aligning to TRBD2. This CDR3 spans 22 amino acids. Germline values: CDR1 LGHNT, CDR2 FRNRAP. V lost 0 bases, J lost 6 bases, and 18 bases stayed unmatched.

This clone was recorded once. The genes are TRBV7-6 and TRBJ2-7; 10 bases line up with TRBD2. The CDR3 is 15 amino acids. The V and J ends lost 1 base and 3 bases, in that order; junction bases with no gene match: 3. The germline V gene has CDR1 SGHVS and CDR2 FNYEAQ. CDR3 sequence reads: CASSLGTSGLYEQYF. CDR3 coding DNA: TGTGCCAGCAGCTTAGGGACTAGCGGTCTCTACGAGCAGTACTTC.

The chain joins TRBV19 to TRBJ2-7, with D perhaps matching TRBD2 (5 bases). The CDR3 covers 13 residues. V was clipped by 7 bases and J by 2 bases, with 12 bases between them. The germline V gene has CDR1 LNHDA and CDR2 SQIVND (reference sequence). The CDR3 DNA reads TGTGCCAGTAATGGAGGACCGGCCTACGAGCAGTACTTC. Translation: CASNGGPAYEQYF.

The rearrangement uses TRBV7-3 and TRBJ1-1; TRBD1 matches at 8 bases. In germline, CDR1 is SGHTA, CDR2 FQGTGA. There are 13 residues in the CDR3. The trim removed 5 bases at V and 5 bases at J, leaving 4 bases unmatched. The chain's CDR3 is CASSKGQATEAFF. CDR3 sequence (DNA): TGTGCCAGCAGCAAGGGACAGGCAACTGAAGCTTTCTTT. The full variable domain, its missing parts supplied by reference TRBV7-3 and TRBJ1-1, is GAGVSQTPSNKVTEKGKYVELRCDPISGHTALYWYRQSLGQGPEFLIYFQGTGAADDSGLPNDRFFAVRPEGSVSTLKIQRTERGDSAVYLCASSKGQATEAFFGQGTRLTVV.

This rearrangement joins TRBV30 to TRBJ1-5; D call uncertain. V lost 5 bases, J lost 2 bases, and 10 bases lay in between. The CDR3 length is 13 residues. Germline CDR1 and CDR2: GTSNPN and SVGIG (reference sequence). DNA of the CDR3: TGTGCCTGGTCAAGCGACCGCAATCAGCCCCAGCATTTT. Protein: CAWSSDRNQPQHF.

This clone was detected a few times. J is TRBJ2-5 and V is TRBV6-4, with TRBD2 identical over 9 bases. The CDR3 contains 15 residues. The V gene end was trimmed by 5 bases and the J gene end by 0 bases; junction bases not matched to a gene: 4. The germline CDR1 and CDR2 sequences are MRHNA and SNTAGT. The DNA of the CDR3 is TGTGCCAGCAGTTCGGTAGCGGGGGACCAAGAGACCCAGTACTTC. Translating gives CASSSVAGDQETQYF.

The chain combines TRBV23-1 with TRBJ2-1; 9 bases agree with TRBD1. TRBV23-1 is an ORF; its function is uncertain. With 2 bases clipped from V and 5 bases from J, the junction kept 4 bases outside the gene matches. This CDR3 comprises 15 residues. This CDR3 reads CASSQADRGNNEQFF. DNA of the CDR3: TGCGCCAGCAGTCAAGCGGACAGGGGAAACAATGAGCAGTTCTTC.

This sequence joins TRBV10-2 and TRBJ1-1; D is unresolved. The CDR3 is made up of 15 amino acids. Trimming cost V 2 bases and J 0 bases, with 10 bases left between them. In germline, CDR1 is WSHSY, CDR2 SAAADI. The CDR3 DNA is TGCGCCAGCAGTGAGGATGAGAGGGTGAACACTGAAGCTTTCTTT. It specifies CASSEDERVNTEAFF.

This chain connects TRBV5-4 to TRBJ2-7; no clear D gene. Germline V gives CDR1 SGHNT, CDR2 YYREEE (reference sequence). Trimming pared 0 bases from V and 4 bases from J, leaving 23 bases between. The CDR3 runs to 18 residues. The CDR3 reads CASSLVRFSSGRSYEQYF. The CDR3, as DNA: TGTGCCAGCAGCTTGGTCCGGTTCTCCTCGGGTCGGTCGTACGAGCAGTACTTC. Complete variable domain (other parts from reference TRBV5-4 and TRBJ2-7): ETGVTQSPTHLIKTRGQQVTLRCSSQSGHNTVSWYQQALGQGPQFIFQYYREEENGRGNFPPRFSGLQFPNYSSELNVNALELDDSALYLCASSLVRFSSGRSYEQYFGPGTRLTVT.

The rearrangement uses TRBV7-9 and TRBJ2-1, with a weak D call TRBD2 (5 bases). Germline CDR1 is SEHNR and CDR2 is FQNEAQ (reference sequence). CDR3 length equals 14 residues. Between the trimmed V and J ends, which lost 3 bases and 8 bases, there was a span of 14 bases. The chain's CDR3 is CASSFSETIDEQFF. In nucleotides, the CDR3 is TGTGCCAGCAGCTTTTCCGAGACTATCGATGAGCAGTTCTTC.

V usage is TRBV6-4 and J usage is TRBJ1-2; 10 nucleotides agree with TRBD1. The CDR3 covers 13 residues. Germline-derived CDR1 and CDR2 are MRHNA and SNTAGT. J lost 8 bases, V lost 6 bases, and 6 bases had no gene match. The CDR3 reads CASRPGTGVGYTF. The DNA of the CDR3 is TGTGCCAGCAGACCAGGGACAGGGGTCGGCTACACCTTC.

The gene calls are TRBV10-3 and TRBJ1-1; 8 nucleotides line up with TRBD1. V lost 4 bases, J lost 1 base, and 5 bases stayed unmatched. This CDR3 region has 15 residues. CDR1 is ENHRY, CDR2 SYGVKD, per germline. The CDR3 protein is CAISGRQGSNTEAFF. The CDR3 DNA reads TGTGCCATCAGTGGGCGACAGGGGTCGAACACTGAAGCTTTCTTT.

This chain joins TRBV27 and TRBJ2-1, with 12 bases aligning to TRBD2. CDR3 size: 13 residues. Per the germline V gene, CDR1 is MNHEY and CDR2 is SMNVEV (reference sequence). Trimming took 5 bases from V and 15 from J; bases not matched to a gene: 8. The CDR3 sequence is CASSTTSGRIVFF. The CDR3 DNA sequence: TGTGCCAGCAGTACAACTAGCGGGAGGATTGTGTTCTTC.

This chain connects TRBV12-5 to TRBJ2-1; TRBD2 might be the D (5 bases). The length of the CDR3 is 14 residues. V dropped 5 bases and J dropped 6 bases, with 14 bases sitting between them. From germline, CDR1 is LGHNT and CDR2 FRNRAP. CDR3 region: CASGLLREGNEQFF. CDR3 nucleotide sequence: TGTGCTAGTGGTCTTTTAAGAGAGGGCAATGAGCAGTTCTTC.

This rearrangement joins TRBV4-1 to TRBJ1-6, with TRBD1 as a possible D gene (6 bases). This CDR3 contains 16 residues. Trimming shortened V by 3 bases and J by 6 bases, and 15 bases separated the two germline ends. Germline V CDR1 and CDR2: MGHRA, YSYEKL. CDR3 protein: CASSHGSGRGNSPLHF. The DNA for the CDR3 is TGCGCCAGCAGCCACGGTTCGGGCAGGGGTAATTCACCCCTCCACTTT.

The genes are TRBV6-5 and TRBJ2-5; no firm D call. Looked up from germline, CDR1 is MNHEY and CDR2 is SVGAGI. The V and J ends lost 0 bases and 5 bases respectively, with 7 bases between them. This CDR3 is 13 amino acids long. In DNA, the CDR3 is TGTGCCAGCAGTTACTCCCGAGTGGAGACCCAGTACTTC. It encodes CASSYSRVETQYF.

The genes are TRBV19 and TRBJ2-7, with 13 bases fitting TRBD2. Germline V lookup: CDR1 LNHDA, CDR2 SQIVND (reference sequence). Trimming removed 3 bases from V and 12 bases from J; junction bases left unmatched: 8. The CDR3 extends over 14 amino acids. Here the CDR3 reads CASSIWGTSGETYF. The CDR3, as DNA: TGTGCCAGTAGTATCTGGGGGACTAGCGGGGAAACGTACTTC.

This rearrangement joins TRBV5-6 to TRBJ2-7, with TRBD1 matching over 10 bases. Germline CDR1 is SGHDT and CDR2 is YYEEEE. J gave up 3 bases and V 4 bases, and 7 bases lay outside the gene matches. The CDR3 loop spans 15 amino acids. The CDR3 here is CASSQGTGVFYEQYF. CDR3 nucleotides: TGTGCCAGCAGCCAAGGGACAGGGGTTTTCTACGAGCAGTACTTC.

The chain carries TRBV7-9 and TRBJ2-1; D is possibly TRBD2 (6 bases). Trimming shortened V by 5 bases and J by 10 bases, and 15 bases separated the two germline ends. The germline V gene has CDR1 SEHNR and CDR2 FQNEAQ (reference sequence). The CDR3 runs to 13 residues. CDR3 nucleotide sequence: TGTGCCAGCAGCGCCCTACTAGCTACCGAGCAGTTCTTC. Translating it yields CASSALLATEQFF.